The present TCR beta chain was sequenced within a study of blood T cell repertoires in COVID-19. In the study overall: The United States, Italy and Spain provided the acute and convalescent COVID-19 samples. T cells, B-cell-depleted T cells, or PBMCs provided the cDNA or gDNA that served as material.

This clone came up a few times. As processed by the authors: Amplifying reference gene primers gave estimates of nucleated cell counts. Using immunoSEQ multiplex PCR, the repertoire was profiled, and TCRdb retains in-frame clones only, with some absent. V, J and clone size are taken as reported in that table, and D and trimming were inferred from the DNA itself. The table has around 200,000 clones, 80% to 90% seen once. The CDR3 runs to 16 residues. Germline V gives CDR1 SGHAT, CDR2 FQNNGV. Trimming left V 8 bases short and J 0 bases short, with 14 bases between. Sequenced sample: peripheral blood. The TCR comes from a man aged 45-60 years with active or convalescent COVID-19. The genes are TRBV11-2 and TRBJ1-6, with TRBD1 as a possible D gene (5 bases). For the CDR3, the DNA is TGTGCCAGCGGCGCAGGGATTAGCTCCTATAATTCACCCCTCCACTTT. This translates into CASGAGISSYNSPLHF.